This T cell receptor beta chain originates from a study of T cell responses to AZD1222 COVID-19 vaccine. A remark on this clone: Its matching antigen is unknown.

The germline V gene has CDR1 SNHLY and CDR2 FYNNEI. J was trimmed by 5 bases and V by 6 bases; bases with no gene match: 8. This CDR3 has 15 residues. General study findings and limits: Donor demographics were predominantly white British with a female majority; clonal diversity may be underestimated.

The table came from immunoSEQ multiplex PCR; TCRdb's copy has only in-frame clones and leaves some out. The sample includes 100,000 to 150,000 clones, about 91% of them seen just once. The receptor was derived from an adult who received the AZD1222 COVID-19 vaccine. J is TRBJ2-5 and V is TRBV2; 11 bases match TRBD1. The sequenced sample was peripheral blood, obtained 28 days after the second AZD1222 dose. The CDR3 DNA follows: TGTGCCAGCAGGCCGACGGGACAGGGGGTTGAGACCCAGTACTTC. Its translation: CASRPTGQGVETQYF.